Listed below are T cell receptor beta chains from one sample, sequenced in a study of blood T cell repertoires in COVID-19. This table comes from immunoSEQ multiplex PCR, and its TCRdb copy is limited to in-frame clones, with some not included. In the table there are 200,000 to 250,000 clones, roughly 84% of which are singletons. Source material: PBMCs or T cells enriched from blood (not recorded which). The receptor set was obtained from a woman in her thirties or forties who had recovered from COVID-19. CDR3s include the opening cysteine and the closing phenylalanine or tryptophan. The order of the fields is clone size, V gene, J gene, CDR3 protein. Rows give clone size only sometimes, using once, few, many, or a class for an expanded clone.

clone size: NA
V gene: TRBV3-1/TRBV3-2
J gene: TRBJ1-1
CDR3 protein: CASSQQGARTEAFF

clone size: once
V gene: TRBV27
J gene: TRBJ2-1
CDR3 protein: CASSPTGPVEQFF

clone size: NA
V gene: TRBV18
J gene: TRBJ2-7
CDR3 protein: CASSPPVLPGLGPGEQYF

clone size: few
V gene: TRBV5-1
J gene: TRBJ2-7
CDR3 protein: CASSGTGGSLEQYF

clone size: NA
V gene: TRBV11-2
J gene: TRBJ1-5
CDR3 protein: CASSLAGGSQPQHF

clone size: NA
V gene: TRBV5-1
J gene: TRBJ2-3
CDR3 protein: CASSLQIDTQYF

clone size: NA
V gene: TRBV5-4
J gene: TRBJ1-5
CDR3 protein: CASSLSGNGQPQHF

clone size: NA
V gene: TRBV5-1
J gene: TRBJ2-5
CDR3 protein: CASSIQGSETQYF

clone size: NA
V gene: TRBV20-1
J gene: TRBJ2-3
CDR3 protein: CSASSWGLGDTQYF

clone size: NA
V gene: TRBV7-9
J gene: TRBJ1-3
CDR3 protein: CASSLVAGPGLSGNTIYF

clone size: NA
V gene: TRBV14
J gene: TRBJ1-2
CDR3 protein: CASSPSPDSRYGYTF

clone size: NA
V gene: TRBV5-4
J gene: TRBJ1-6
CDR3 protein: CASSLYRGGTSPLHF

clone size: NA
V gene: TRBV18
J gene: TRBJ1-1
CDR3 protein: CASSRDRGGGTEAFF

clone size: NA
V gene: TRBV3-1/TRBV3-2
J gene: TRBJ1-2
CDR3 protein: CASSRNSPGAIRGYTF

clone size: NA
V gene: TRBV5-1
J gene: TRBJ1-3
CDR3 protein: CASSRNTGENTIYF

clone size: NA
V gene: TRBV9
J gene: TRBJ2-7
CDR3 protein: CASSGGSSYEQYF

clone size: NA
V gene: TRBV3-1/TRBV3-2
J gene: TRBJ1-1
CDR3 protein: CASSQEVGKAFF

clone size: NA
V gene: TRBV6-6
J gene: TRBJ1-4
CDR3 protein: CASSYETRYEKLFF

clone size: few
V gene: TRBV4-2
J gene: TRBJ2-4
CDR3 protein: CASSQDGLTQYF

clone size: NA
V gene: TRBV5-1
J gene: TRBJ2-1
CDR3 protein: CASSSRTGEDASYNEQFF

clone size: NA
V gene: TRBV9
J gene: TRBJ2-3
CDR3 protein: CASSVGVLAGDTQYF

clone size: NA
V gene: TRBV7-2
J gene: TRBJ2-1
CDR3 protein: CASSLSRLNEQFF

clone size: NA
V gene: TRBV6-6
J gene: TRBJ1-1
CDR3 protein: CASVPGQSRGEAFF

clone size: NA
V gene: TRBV7-9
J gene: TRBJ2-5
CDR3 protein: CASSSTGGETQYF

clone size: NA
V gene: TRBV28
J gene: TRBJ2-1
CDR3 protein: CASSLLAGEQFF

clone size: NA
V gene: TRBV7-9
J gene: TRBJ2-3
CDR3 protein: CASSRLLAQSTDTQYF

clone size: NA
V gene: TRBV18
J gene: TRBJ2-1
CDR3 protein: CASSPGRDTDNEQFF

clone size: NA
V gene: TRBV10-3
J gene: TRBJ2-2
CDR3 protein: CAISPTSGRSTGELFF

clone size: NA
V gene: TRBV7-9
J gene: TRBJ1-2
CDR3 protein: CASSRGQGFGDTF

clone size: NA
V gene: TRBV6-5
J gene: TRBJ1-1
CDR3 protein: CASSYGTGARTEAFF

clone size: many
V gene: TRBV19
J gene: TRBJ1-1
CDR3 protein: CASKRGSNTEAFF

clone size: NA
V gene: TRBV28
J gene: TRBJ2-7
CDR3 protein: CASSWTGGRYEQYF

clone size: once
V gene: TRBV9
J gene: TRBJ2-3
CDR3 protein: CASSSRLAGEADTQYF

clone size: once
V gene: TRBV28
J gene: TRBJ1-2
CDR3 protein: CASSFYRGNGYTF

clone size: NA
V gene: TRBV29-1
J gene: TRBJ1-2
CDR3 protein: CSVEDPRGGFYGYTF

clone size: NA
V gene: TRBV27
J gene: TRBJ2-1
CDR3 protein: CASSLYPILVYSYNEQFF

clone size: NA
V gene: TRBV28
J gene: TRBJ2-1
CDR3 protein: CASSLGLSSYNEQFF

clone size: NA
V gene: TRBV5-4
J gene: TRBJ2-3
CDR3 protein: CASSRGVSGRAVDTQYF

clone size: NA
V gene: TRBV18
J gene: TRBJ1-2
CDR3 protein: CASSLTDNYGYTF

clone size: NA
V gene: TRBV30
J gene: TRBJ2-5
CDR3 protein: CAWRVTSGSETQYF

clone size: NA
V gene: TRBV28
J gene: TRBJ2-7
CDR3 protein: CASSPGFPSSYEQYF

clone size: once
V gene: TRBV2
J gene: TRBJ2-5
CDR3 protein: CASNNRRDQETQYF

clone size: NA
V gene: TRBV27
J gene: TRBJ2-2
CDR3 protein: CASTGGGSLNTGELFF

clone size: NA
V gene: TRBV28
J gene: TRBJ2-1
CDR3 protein: CASRGTRGFSYNEQFF

clone size: NA
V gene: TRBV25-1
J gene: TRBJ2-1
CDR3 protein: CASSEYTSGGNNEQFF

clone size: NA
V gene: TRBV30
J gene: TRBJ2-5
CDR3 protein: CAWAQGAFIETQYF

clone size: once
V gene: TRBV7-3
J gene: TRBJ2-7
CDR3 protein: CASSLSGTGIYEQYF

clone size: NA
V gene: TRBV27
J gene: TRBJ2-2
CDR3 protein: CASSLSWRERGTGELFF